The 16 T cell receptor beta chains listed next were all sequenced from one sample in a study of blood T cell repertoires in COVID-19. The repertoire was sequenced with immunoSEQ multiplex PCR; TCRdb's copy has only in-frame clones and lacks some. Counted here are 200,000 or so clones, roughly four fifths occurring once; the ten biggest clones make up approximately 1.8%. Specimen: PBMCs or T cells enriched from blood (not recorded which). Receptors originate from a man aged 55 to 70 who had recovered from COVID-19.

This clone was detected once. The chain is built from TRBV7-9 and TRBJ1-4, with D perhaps matching TRBD1 (6 bases). The germline gives CDR1 SEHNR, CDR2 FQNEAQ (reference sequence). Trimming stripped 5 bases from V and 7 bases from J, with 14 bases between. The CDR3 extends over 14 amino acids. CDR3: CASSVGTPSEKLFF. CDR3 bases: TGTGCCAGCAGCGTCGGGACACCAAGTGAAAAACTGTTTTTT.

This clone was recorded a few times. The gene calls are TRBV5-4 and TRBJ1-1; 8 nucleotides match TRBD1. After removal of 2 bases from V and 5 bases from J, the junction contained 5 bases not matched to a gene. The CDR3 has 14 residues. Looked up from germline, CDR1 is SGHNT and CDR2 is YYREEE (reference sequence). CDR3 nucleotide sequence: TGTGCCAGCAGCTTTGACAGGGGATGGACTGAAGCTTTCTTT. This codes for CASSFDRGWTEAFF.

The V and J genes are TRBV6-5 and TRBJ1-3, with 7 bases that match TRBD1. The V gene's germline CDR1 is MNHEY and CDR2 SVGAGI. The trim removed 4 bases at V and 3 bases at J, leaving 3 bases unmatched. CDR3 length: 14 residues. In DNA, the CDR3 is TGTGCCAGCAGTTCGACAGGGTTTGGAAACACCATATATTTT. This sequence encodes CASSSTGFGNTIYF.

V gene TRBV7-2 combines with J gene TRBJ1-1, with unresolved D. Germline V gene lookup returns CDR1 SGHTA and CDR2 FQGNSA. This CDR3 is built from 14 residues. Trimming removed 5 bases at V and 3 bases at J, with 13 bases between. CDR3 sequence reads: CASSGRESYTEAFF. CDR3 DNA sequence: TGTGCCAGCAGCGGTCGGGAATCTTACACTGAAGCTTTCTTT.

V and J are TRBV20-1 and TRBJ2-1; a possible D gene is TRBD1 (5 bases). The CDR3 consists of 11 residues. V gave up 4 bases and J gave up 8 bases, with 9 bases separating them. From germline, CDR1 is DFQATT and CDR2 SNEGSKA (reference sequence). The CDR3 protein is CSAIQGHEQFF. The CDR3 DNA is TGCAGTGCTATTCAGGGCCATGAGCAGTTCTTC.

The genes are TRBV4-3 and TRBJ2-1; D is possibly TRBD1 (6 bases). This CDR3 contains 16 residues. Between the trimmed V and J ends, which lost 0 bases and 1 base, there was a span of 10 bases. Per the germline V gene, CDR1 is LGHNA and CDR2 is YSLEER. The CDR3 loop reads CASSQDARGSYNEQFF. The CDR3 DNA reads TGCGCCAGCAGCCAAGATGCCAGGGGTTCCTACAATGAGCAGTTCTTC.

The chain is built from TRBV11-3 and TRBJ1-1; possibly TRBD1 for D (6 bases). The CDR3 length is 16 residues. Germline V CDR1 and CDR2: SGHNT, YENEEA. V was pared by 7 bases and J by 5 bases, with 23 bases between. The CDR3: CASNHDYGGVDTEAFF. DNA for the CDR3: TGTGCCAGCAACCATGATTATGGGGGCGTGGATACTGAAGCTTTCTTT.

V usage is TRBV12-5 and J usage is TRBJ1-1, with a tentative D call TRBD1 (6 bases). Germline V gene data show CDR1 as LGHNT and CDR2 as FRNRAP. V was shortened by 0 bases and J by 3 bases, with 11 bases between the two germline ends. This CDR3 contains 15 residues. CDR3 protein: CASGLVQGSYTEAFF. In DNA form, the CDR3 reads TGTGCTAGTGGTTTGGTACAGGGATCCTACACTGAAGCTTTCTTT.

CDR3 protein: CASSYGRVSSYEQYF. In DNA form, the CDR3 reads TGTGCCAGCAGTTACGGCAGGGTAAGCTCCTACGAGCAGTACTTC. The chain recombines TRBV6-2 or TRBV6-3 with TRBJ2-7; tentatively, D is TRBD1 (5 bases). This CDR3 contains 15 residues. Between the trimmed V and J ends, which lost 2 bases and 0 bases, there was a span of 11 bases. Germline loops: CDR1 MNHEY, CDR2 SVGEGT.

This chain links TRBV19 with TRBJ2-2, with D perhaps TRBD2 (7 bases). The CDR3 totals 15 residues. Looked up from germline, CDR1 is LNHDA and CDR2 is SQIVND (reference sequence). V lost 7 bases and J 7 bases, leaving 19 bases between the germline ends. CDR3 region: CASKSGGGFDGELFF. CDR3 bases: TGTGCCAGTAAGAGCGGCGGGGGCTTTGACGGGGAGCTGTTTTTT.

The CDR3 bases are TGTGCCAGCAGCCCTACCGGGACAAAGTACACCGGGGAGCTGTTTTTT. Amino acids: CASSPTGTKYTGELFF. The genes are TRBV27 and TRBJ2-2, with D possibly TRBD1 on 6 matching bases. With 6 bases removed from V and 3 bases from J, the gap between germline ends came to 17 bases. Germline assignment: CDR1 MNHEY and CDR2 SMNVEV (reference sequence). This CDR3 has 16 residues.

The chain uses TRBV4-3 and TRBJ2-3, with D possibly being TRBD2 (7 bases). In germline, CDR1 is LGHNA, CDR2 YSLEER. The CDR3 spans 16 residues. The V gene lost 1 base and the J gene lost 0 bases, with 11 bases spanning the gap. The CDR3 is CASSQGEGESTDTQYF. The CDR3 DNA reads as TGCGCCAGCAGCCAAGGGGAGGGGGAGAGCACAGATACGCAGTATTTT.

This clone turned up a few times. CDR3 region: CASSQEATSGAETQYF. CDR3 nucleotides: TGCGCCAGCAGCCAAGAGGCCACTAGCGGGGCTGAGACCCAGTACTTC. The rearrangement uses TRBV4-3 and TRBJ2-5; 10 bases match TRBD2. CDR1 and CDR2 (germline): LGHNA, YSLEER. The V and J ends lost 0 bases and 5 bases, in that order; junction bases with no gene match: 6. There are 16 residues in the CDR3.

This clone was recorded a few times. The chain couples TRBV5-1 to TRBJ1-4, with 7 nucleotides matching TRBD1. This CDR3 has 17 amino acids. V trimming: 4 bases; J trimming: 4 bases; junction bases outside the gene matches: 13. CDR1 and CDR2 from the germline V gene are SGHRS and YFSETQ. In nucleotides, the CDR3 is TGCGCCAGCAGCAACGGGGACAGATGGGGCGATAATGAAAAACTGTTTTTT. Translation: CASSNGDRWGDNEKLFF.

The chain uses TRBV7-9 and TRBJ1-2, with D possibly matching TRBD1 (5 bases). V dropped 1 base and J dropped 14 bases, with 17 bases sitting between them. This CDR3 is built from 13 residues. Germline V lookup: CDR1 SEHNR, CDR2 FQNEAQ (reference sequence). The CDR3 loop is CASSLEGATTETF. The DNA of the CDR3 is TGTGCCAGCAGCTTAGAAGGGGCCACCACCGAGACCTTC.

The chain recombines TRBV11-3 with TRBJ1-6; no reliable D call. The V end was cut by 7 bases, the J end by 7 bases, with 17 bases between. This CDR3 spans 15 amino acids. The germline gives CDR1 SGHNT, CDR2 YENEEA. The CDR3 nucleotides are TGTGCCAGCACCCGTGGTGGACGGGAGAATTCACCCCTCCACTTT. It is translated as CASTRGGRENSPLHF.